The 8 T cell receptor beta chains listed next were all sequenced from one sample in a study of T cells in Graves' hyperthyroidism and ophthalmopathy (dated by TCRdb to about 2019). The library was generated by multiplex PCR. These reads were obtained on an Illumina HiSeq 2000. TCR beta CDR3 regions were amplified from RNA transcripts. The TCR CDR3 was subjected to a first round of RT-PCR using the HTBI primer set and the Qiagen OneStep RT-PCR kit. TCRdb reprocessing: public reads trimmed at Q25 with fastp, clones called with MiXCR, in-frame beta chains kept. Rows merge per CDR3 protein into single entries with the most common DNA and genes. The sample table holds hundreds of thousands of distinct CDR3 sequences, of which over 35% were seen once. The ten largest account for around 9.3% of the sample. Sequencing was carried out using blood. These receptors were obtained from a young man with Graves' hyperthyroidism.

The V and J genes are TRBV15 and TRBJ1-4, with 8 bases matching TRBD1. Germline V gene lookup returns CDR1 LNHNV and CDR2 YYDKDF (reference sequence). This CDR3 is 14 amino acids long. V trimming: 5 bases; J trimming: 5 bases; junction bases outside the gene matches: 4. The CDR3 region is CATSPRTGNEKLFF. CDR3 sequence (DNA): TGTGCCACCAGCCCCCGGACAGGGAATGAAAAACTGTTTTTT.

This clonotype was counted at least ten times. V and J are TRBV29-1 and TRBJ2-7; 10 bases line up with TRBD1. V lost 6 bases to trimming and J lost 6 bases; unmatched junction nucleotides: 5. CDR3 length equals 12 residues. CDR1 is SQVTM and CDR2 is ANQGSEA in the germline V gene. The CDR3 sequence is CSVDRGEREQYF. The DNA of the CDR3 is TGCAGCGTGGACAGGGGGGAGCGCGAGCAGTACTTC.

This clonotype was observed many times. J is TRBJ2-5 and V is TRBV29-1; perhaps TRBD2 as D (5 bases). CDR1 is SQVTM, CDR2 ANQGSEA, per germline. The length of the CDR3 is 12 residues. CDR3 nucleotide sequence: TGCAGGGCTTTGGACTGGCAAGAGACCCAGTACTTC. It is translated as CRALDWQETQYF.

Concerning this clonotype: A single base separates this from a much larger clone, so it may be a read error. The CDR3 ends on some other residue instead of the conserved phenylalanine or tryptophan, so this is likely a read error. This sequence joins TRBV6-1 and TRBJ1-2; TRBD1 matches 7 bases. This CDR3 is built from 13 residues. Germline-derived CDR1 and CDR2 are MNHNS and SASEGT. The V gene end was trimmed by 4 bases and the J gene end by 8 bases; junction bases not matched to a gene: 7. The CDR3 DNA follows: TGTGCCAGCAGTGCCCGACAGGGAGGAGGCTACACCCTC. Protein product: CASSARQGGGYTL.

This chain uses TRBV29-1 with TRBJ1-2; possible D gene TRBD1, 5 bases. The length of the CDR3 is 13 residues. Trimming cost V 5 bases and J 3 bases, with 13 bases left between them. Germline V CDR1 and CDR2: SQVTM, ANQGSEA. CDR3 residues: CSVKGQGDYGYTF. CDR3 sequence (DNA): TGCAGCGTTAAGGGGCAGGGCGACTATGGCTACACCTTC.

The table lists this clonotype with a few counts. The DNA for the CDR3 is TGTGCCAGTAGTTTCCTGTCCCAGCCCCAGCATTTT. Translated, it gives CASSFLSQPQHF. This chain connects TRBV19 to TRBJ1-5; the D is unclear. The CDR3 totals 12 residues. Germline V gene lookup returns CDR1 LNHDA and CDR2 SQIVND (reference sequence). V was pared by 5 bases and J by 7 bases, with 9 bases between.

With regard to this clonotype: The germline gene is not matched at one end of the junction; a read error may be the cause. J is TRBJ1-4 and V is TRBV7-9; the D is unclear. The CDR3 runs to 12 residues. Germline CDR1 reads SEHNR; CDR2 reads FQNEAQ (reference sequence). CDR3: CASSRPNGKLFF. CDR3 in DNA: TGCGCCAGCAGCCGGCCAAACGGAAAACTGTTTTTT. Looking up the rest from reference TRBV7-9 and TRBJ1-4 gives the full variable domain: DTGVSQNPRHKITKRGQNVTFRCDPISEHNRLYWYRQTLGQGPEFLTYFQNEAQLEKSRLLSDRFSAERPKGSFSTLEIQRTEQGDSAMYLCASSRPNGKLFFGSGTQLSVL.

The chain employs TRBV2 and TRBJ1-1, with D unresolved. Deletions cut 0 bases from V and 5 bases from J, with 7 bases between. Germline CDR1 SNHLY, CDR2 FYNNEI. The CDR3 extends over 13 amino acids. The CDR3 region is CASSEAWRTEAFF. In DNA, the CDR3 is TGTGCCAGCAGTGAAGCCTGGAGGACTGAAGCTTTCTTT.